The 16 T cell receptor beta chains below all came from one sample that was sequenced in a study of somatic mutations in cytotoxic T cells in rheumatoid arthritis (dated by TCRdb to the late 2010s). Library preparation employed the immunoSEQ multiplex PCR assay. Here the immuneACCESS table is served through TCRdb, limited to in-frame sequences with V and J called. Missing clones are a known gap in these copies; in checked studies unresolved V genes cover under half, and the rest lacks a known reason. The sample yields 25,000 to 35,000 clones; around 86% were counted once. The ten largest clones add up to almost 9.5% of the sample. The sequenced sample was CD8+ T cells sorted from blood. Receptor source: an adult with rheumatoid arthritis.

On this clone: One end of the junction varies from germline; a read error may be responsible. The rearrangement links TRBV7-9 to TRBJ2-1, with TRBD2 as a possible D gene (5 bases). Germline-derived CDR1 and CDR2 are SEHNR and FQNEAQ (reference sequence). The CDR3 runs 17 residues. CDR3 sequence (DNA): TGTGCCAGCAGCTTAGTTGCTCGAGGGCCCTCCCACAATGAGCAGTTCTTC. Protein product: CASSLVARGPSHNEQFF.

V usage is TRBV27 and J usage is TRBJ1-5; maybe TRBD1 (5 bases). The V end was cut by 2 bases, the J end by 0 bases, with 8 bases between. The CDR3 runs 15 residues. The germline CDR1 and CDR2 sequences are MNHEY and SMNVEV (reference sequence). In DNA form, the CDR3 reads TGTGCCAGCAGTTTAATAGGGGTTAGCAATCAGCCCCAGCATTTT. This encodes CASSLIGVSNQPQHF.

This rearrangement joins TRBV5-5 to TRBJ2-7; D may be TRBD2 (5 bases). The length of the CDR3 is 14 residues. V gave up 0 bases and J gave up 7 bases, with 14 bases separating them. Germline-derived CDR1 and CDR2 are SGHKS and YYEKEE (reference sequence). DNA for the CDR3: TGTGCCAGCAGCTTGGAGCCGGACTTAGGAGAGCAGTACTTC. Translation gives CASSLEPDLGEQYF.

The CDR3 bases are TGTGCCAGCAGGGGCGGGACAGGAGCTAACACTGAAGCTTTCTTT. Translating it yields CASRGGTGANTEAFF. The chain uses TRBV5-4 and TRBJ1-1; TRBD1 matches 8 bases. Germline-derived CDR1 and CDR2 are SGHNT and YYREEE (reference sequence). The J segment lost 2 bases and the V segment lost 5 bases, leaving 8 bases of the junction unmatched. This CDR3 is built from 15 residues. The full variable domain, its missing parts supplied by reference TRBV5-4 and TRBJ1-1, is ETGVTQSPTHLIKTRGQQVTLRCSSQSGHNTVSWYQQALGQGPQFIFQYYREEENGRGNFPPRFSGLQFPNYSSELNVNALELDDSALYLCASRGGTGANTEAFFGQGTRLTVV.

This clone was detected only once. The chain employs TRBV5-6 and TRBJ2-1; tentatively, D is TRBD1 (6 bases). Looked up from germline, CDR1 is SGHDT and CDR2 is YYEEEE. CDR3 size: 15 residues. V shed 2 bases and J shed 3 bases, with 12 bases lying between them. The CDR3 loop reads CASSFGQIYYNEQFF. CDR3 DNA sequence: TGTGCCAGCAGCTTCGGACAGATCTACTACAATGAGCAGTTCTTC.

This clone was observed a single time. The rearrangement links TRBV11-2 to TRBJ2-3; D call uncertain. Deletions cut 3 bases from V and 3 bases from J, with 16 bases between. The CDR3 is made up of 16 amino acids. Germline CDR1 and CDR2: SGHAT and FQNNGV. CDR3 coding DNA: TGTGCCAGCAGCTTTGGCCGAATGGAAAGGACAGATACGCAGTATTTT. Amino acids: CASSFGRMERTDTQYF.

V and J are TRBV6-1 and TRBJ2-3; 8 bases are a match to TRBD2. V trimming: 4 bases; J trimming: 2 bases; junction bases outside the gene matches: 5. There are 15 residues in the CDR3. Per germline, CDR1 MNHNS and CDR2 SASEGT. The CDR3 spells CASSGLAGSTDTQYF. In nucleotides, the CDR3 is TGTGCCAGCAGTGGTCTAGCGGGCTCCACAGATACGCAGTATTTT.

The chain has TRBV7-6 and TRBJ2-5; 11 bases are a match to TRBD2. Losses at the gene ends were 1 base for V and 4 bases for J; bases not matched to a gene: 5. Looked up from germline, CDR1 is SGHVS and CDR2 is FNYEAQ. There are 16 residues in the CDR3. DNA for the CDR3: TGTGCCAGCAGCTTAGGGGTACTAGCGGGGGCAGAGACCCAGTACTTC. Its translation: CASSLGVLAGAETQYF.

The rearrangement joins TRBV29-1 to TRBJ2-5; weak D call: TRBD1 (5 bases). The better agreement between TRBJ2-7 and the DNA end casts doubt on the J call. The CDR3 contains 13 residues. CDR1 SQVTM and CDR2 ANQGSEA come from the germline V gene. The CDR3 DNA is TGCAGCGTTGAAAGGGGAAATGGGCCCGAGCAGTACTTC. It codes for CSVERGNGPEQYF.

Concerning this clone itself: Other nucleotide sequences in the sample specify the same CDR3. The genes are TRBV7-2 and TRBJ2-1; TRBD2 agrees at 9 bases. Trimming cost V 1 base and J 6 bases; bases outside gene matches: 4. CDR1 and CDR2 (germline): SGHTA, FQGNSA. CDR3 length: 15 amino acids. The CDR3 region is CASSLGAGGGNEQFF. The CDR3 nucleotides read TGTGCCAGCAGCTTAGGGGCGGGAGGGGGCAATGAGCAGTTCTTC. Looking up the rest from reference TRBV7-2 and TRBJ2-1 gives the full variable domain: GAGVSQSPSNKVTEKGKDVELRCDPISGHTALYWYRQSLGQGLEFLIYFQGNSAPDKSGLPSDRFSAERTGGSVSTLTIQRTQQEDSAVYLCASSLGAGGGNEQFFGPGTRLTVL.

The chain carries TRBV5-4 and TRBJ2-5; 8 bases line up with TRBD2. The CDR3 is 17 amino acids. V was pared by 3 bases and J by 1 base, with 11 bases of the junction left unmatched. Germline CDR1 reads SGHNT; CDR2 reads YYREEE (reference sequence). CDR3 sequence: CASSSTGTSYTQETQYF. The CDR3 DNA reads as TGTGCCAGCAGCTCCACCGGGACTAGTTACACCCAAGAGACCCAGTACTTC.

The rearrangement links TRBV7-9 to TRBJ2-3, with TRBD2 matching over 14 bases. The germline V gene has CDR1 SEHNR and CDR2 FQNEAQ (reference sequence). The CDR3 totals 17 residues. V lost 4 bases and J lost 2; bases outside the gene matches: 5. DNA of the CDR3: TGTGCCAGCAGCTCCGTGACTAGCGGGGGGGTCACAGATACGCAGTATTTT. It translates to CASSSVTSGGVTDTQYF.

The chain has TRBV10-3 and TRBJ2-7, with 9 bases identical to TRBD1. With V trimmed by 0 bases and J by 0 bases, 12 bases remained unmatched. CDR1 ENHRY and CDR2 SYGVKD come from the germline V gene. This CDR3 is built from 19 residues. The CDR3 DNA follows: TGTGCCATCAGTGAGTCCAGGGGACAGGGTGACCCTCTCTCCTACGAGCAGTACTTC. Its translation: CAISESRGQGDPLSYEQYF.

CDR3 protein: CASSLGAREQFF. The CDR3 DNA reads TGTGCCAGCAGTTTGGGGGCACGGGAGCAGTTCTTC. The chain recombines TRBV28 with TRBJ2-1; possibly TRBD1 for D (6 bases). This CDR3 spans 12 amino acids. The germline V and J ends were trimmed by 3 bases and 10 bases, with 10 bases remaining between them. Per germline, CDR1 MDHEN and CDR2 SYDVKM.

The chain has TRBV6-5 and TRBJ2-5; D remains unclear. CDR3 length equals 12 residues. V dropped 5 bases and J dropped 0 bases, with 4 bases sitting between them. Germline CDR1 reads MNHEY; CDR2 reads SVGAGI. This CDR3 reads CASSRDQETQYF. In DNA form, the CDR3 reads TGTGCCAGCAGTCGGGACCAAGAGACCCAGTACTTC.

The V call is TRBV6-6, the J call TRBJ2-1; 12 nucleotides align to TRBD2. The germline gives CDR1 MNHNY, CDR2 SVGAGI (reference sequence). V lost 6 bases and J lost 5; bases outside the gene matches: 8. There are 16 residues in the CDR3. This CDR3 reads CASRDSLAGGHNEQFF. For the CDR3, the DNA is TGTGCCAGCAGAGACAGCCTAGCGGGGGGGCACAATGAGCAGTTCTTC.